This TCR beta chain was captured in a study of beta chain features in type 1 diabetes (dated by TCRdb to the late 2010s). Regarding the complete study: Mean age, gender distribution, total cell number and subset yield did not differ between patients and healthy donors. In the study, recently diagnosed type 1 diabetes patients and matched healthy donors were compared on the TCRB repertoires of their sorted circulating CD4+ T cell subsets. Regulatory and stem cell-like memory subsets were isolated from only 8 patients and roughly 8 healthy donors, whereas naive and central memory subsets came from all 28 donors. Across all samples, 107,917,701 sorted cells were examined, and cell number per subset correlated strongly with RNA yield.

Points the paper makes about the study in general: In all four CD4+ subsets, TCRB CDR3 length was moderately but significantly shorter in type 1 diabetes patients. Shorter templates might be favored by PCR, yet because patient and control samples were amplified and corrected together, any such skew would affect both groups equally. At VDJ recombination sites, patients with type 1 diabetes made fewer insertions and deleted more nucleotides, a pattern implying thymic rearrangement abnormalities. HLA sub-analyses involved small numbers of individuals, so any influence of HLA type on TCRB rearrangement remained unresolved. Naive, central memory and regulatory TCRB repertoires appeared more similar among patients than among healthy donors. Because cDNA was sequenced instead of genomic DNA, highly expressing activated cells could be over-represented, though the groups showed no difference in activation or CD3 levels.

On this clone itself: Its antigen is not yet known. Per-base quality was not reported, and no clone a single base away is much larger than it.

From each donor, a single peripheral blood sample of 90 to 150 mL on average was drawn into heparinised tubes. Using a panel that included CD45RO, CCR7, CD25, CD127, CD95 and CD27, naive, central memory, regulatory and stem cell-like memory CD4+ T cells were sorted on a BD FACSAria II. A purity above 98% was achieved for all sorted populations. PBMCs were isolated right away by Lymphoprep density gradient centrifugation and were stained directly, without culture. Samples were stained and sorted in pairs, with one healthy donor and one patient per experiment, so that batch effects were minimized. The High Capacity cDNA Reverse Transcription Kit was used to reverse transcribe all of the isolated RNA, meaning that expressed TCRB transcripts were what got sequenced. Naive, central memory and regulatory T cell samples underwent deep immunoSEQ sequencing, averaging roughly 3.3 million total reads per sample. Sorted cells were lysed in RLT buffer, and RNA was extracted using DNase-treated RNeasy Micro or Mini kits according to cell number. Each cell subset was processed separately to prevent cross-contamination, with patient and healthy donor samples processed together. TCRB sequences were amplified from cDNA with the immunoSEQ multiplex PCR, producing 87-bp fragments spanning the CDR3 region. Amplicons were sequenced on the Illumina HiSeq platform. Per the original workflow: Synthetic template baselines were used to correct PCR bias computationally, reads within Hamming distance 2 were collapsed together, and singletons that could not be merged were discarded. By aligning reads against IMGT, V, D and J genes, CDR3 length, and insertions or deletions at six rearrangement sites were assigned. Within each subset, clonotype counts were normalized to the number of sorted cells before true diversity and Gini coefficients were calculated with the tcR R package. The overlap coefficient, calculated on TCRB nucleotide sequences, was used to measure repertoire sharing. Out-of-frame TCRB sequences from naive cells were analyzed to stand in for the pre-selection repertoire. The source is immuneACCESS, and TCRdb retained only in-frame sequences with V and J called. Part of the clones is not carried over; for the studies checked, unresolved V genes explain less than half of this, and the remainder is unexplained. The V and J calls and clone size were taken over from that table, and D and trimming were inferred from the DNA. This sample has 680,000 or so clones in its table, and 13% of those were observed once. 0.022% of the sample belongs to the ten largest clones.

Including the terminal cysteine and phenylalanine, the CDR3 comprises 14 residues. Just CDR3 DNA is preserved here, 42 bases in frame from base 1. At the junction V is shortened by 7 bases and J by 0 bases, with 12 bases in between. The germline V gene gives CDR1 as SGHDN and CDR2 as FVKESK. The sequence is built from TRBV14 and TRBJ1-1; the D gene identity is not certain. This clonotype was sampled from a man younger than 30 with type 1 diabetes. The sequencing input was naive CD4+ T cells from blood. Reading the label with the study, this specimen's cell subset or site is: true naive CD4+ T cells. The CDR3 here reads CASTFSRMNTEAFF. The nucleotides are TGTGCCAGCACCTTCAGCCGGATGAACACTGAAGCTTTCTTT.